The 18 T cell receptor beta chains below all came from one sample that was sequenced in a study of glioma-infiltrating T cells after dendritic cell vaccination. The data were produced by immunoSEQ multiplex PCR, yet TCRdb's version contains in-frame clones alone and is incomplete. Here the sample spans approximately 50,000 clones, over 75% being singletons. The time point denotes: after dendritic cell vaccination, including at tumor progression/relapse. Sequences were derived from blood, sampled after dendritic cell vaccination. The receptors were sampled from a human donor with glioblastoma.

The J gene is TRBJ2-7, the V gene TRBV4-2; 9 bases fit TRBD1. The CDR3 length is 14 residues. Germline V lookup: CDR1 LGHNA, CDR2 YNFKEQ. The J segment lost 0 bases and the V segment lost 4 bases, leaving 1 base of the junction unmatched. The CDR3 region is CASSRQGGSYEQYF. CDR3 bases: TGTGCCAGCAGCCGACAGGGGGGCTCCTACGAGCAGTACTTC.

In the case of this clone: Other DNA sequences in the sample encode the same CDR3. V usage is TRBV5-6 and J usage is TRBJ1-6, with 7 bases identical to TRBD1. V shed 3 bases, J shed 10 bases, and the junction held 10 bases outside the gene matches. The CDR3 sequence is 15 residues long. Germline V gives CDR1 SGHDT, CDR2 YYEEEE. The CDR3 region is CASSSNRGQFSPLHF. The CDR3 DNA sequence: TGTGCCAGCAGCTCGAACAGGGGTCAATTCTCACCCCTCCACTTT.

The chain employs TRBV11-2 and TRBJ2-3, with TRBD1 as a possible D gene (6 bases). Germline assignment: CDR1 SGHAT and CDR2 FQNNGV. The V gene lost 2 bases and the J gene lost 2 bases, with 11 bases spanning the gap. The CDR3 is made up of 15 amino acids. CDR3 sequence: CASSLKDRDTDTQYF. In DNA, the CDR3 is TGTGCCAGCAGCTTAAAGGACAGAGACACAGATACGCAGTATTTT.

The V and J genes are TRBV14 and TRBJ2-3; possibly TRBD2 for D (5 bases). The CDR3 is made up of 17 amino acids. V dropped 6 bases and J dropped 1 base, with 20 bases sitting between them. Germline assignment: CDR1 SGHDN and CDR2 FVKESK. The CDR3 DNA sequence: TGTGCCAGCAGTTGGGCGGGCGTTGTTGGAGGCACAGATACGCAGTATTTT. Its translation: CASSWAGVVGGTDTQYF. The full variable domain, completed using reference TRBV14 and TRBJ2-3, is EAGVTQFPSHSVIEKGQTVTLRCDPISGHDNLYWYRRVMGKEIKFLLHFVKESKQDESGMPNNRFLAERTGGTYSTLKVQPAELEDSGVYFCASSWAGVVGGTDTQYFGPGTRLTVL.

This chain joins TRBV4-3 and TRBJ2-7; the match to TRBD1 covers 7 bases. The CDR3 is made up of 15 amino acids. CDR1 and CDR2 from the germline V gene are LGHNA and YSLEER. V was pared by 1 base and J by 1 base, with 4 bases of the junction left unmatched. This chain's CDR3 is CASSQGTGVSYEQYF. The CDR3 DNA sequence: TGCGCCAGCAGCCAAGGCACAGGGGTATCCTACGAGCAGTACTTC.

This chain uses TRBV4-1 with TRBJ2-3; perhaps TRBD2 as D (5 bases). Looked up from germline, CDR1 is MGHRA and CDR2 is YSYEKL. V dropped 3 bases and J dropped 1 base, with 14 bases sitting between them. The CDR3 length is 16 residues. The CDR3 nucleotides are TGCGCCAGCAGCCACGGATTTCTCGGGGGCACAGATACGCAGTATTTT. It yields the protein CASSHGFLGGTDTQYF.

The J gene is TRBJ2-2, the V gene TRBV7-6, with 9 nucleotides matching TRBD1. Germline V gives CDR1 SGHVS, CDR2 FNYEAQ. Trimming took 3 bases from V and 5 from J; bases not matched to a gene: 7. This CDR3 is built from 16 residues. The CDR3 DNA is TGTGCCAGCAGCTTGAATCGGGACAGGGCTACCGGGGAGCTGTTTTTT. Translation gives CASSLNRDRATGELFF.

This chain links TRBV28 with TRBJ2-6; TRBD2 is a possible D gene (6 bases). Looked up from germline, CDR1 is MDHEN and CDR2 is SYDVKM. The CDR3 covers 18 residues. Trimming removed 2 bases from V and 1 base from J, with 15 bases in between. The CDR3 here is CASSLPGLTASGANVLTF. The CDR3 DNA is TGTGCCAGCAGTTTACCGGGACTCACCGCATCTGGGGCCAACGTCCTGACTTTC.

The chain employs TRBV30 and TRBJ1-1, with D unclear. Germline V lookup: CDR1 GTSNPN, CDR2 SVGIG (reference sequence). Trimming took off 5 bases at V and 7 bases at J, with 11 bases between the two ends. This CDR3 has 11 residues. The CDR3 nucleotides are TGTGCCTGGGCTAGCCCGAATGAAGCTTTCTTT. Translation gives CAWASPNEAFF.

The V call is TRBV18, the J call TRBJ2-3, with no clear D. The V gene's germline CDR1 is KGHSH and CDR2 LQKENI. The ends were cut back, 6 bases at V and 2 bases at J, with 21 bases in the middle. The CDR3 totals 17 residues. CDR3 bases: TGTGCCAGCTCTCCAGCTAATCCCCGAAGTTCCACAGATACGCAGTATTTT. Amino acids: CASSPANPRSSTDTQYF.

CDR3 region: CASSLAGGLAGQEQFF. Written as DNA, the CDR3 is TGCGCCAGCAGCTTGGCGGGTGGACTAGCGGGACAAGAGCAGTTCTTC. The chain couples TRBV5-1 to TRBJ2-1; the match to TRBD2 covers 12 bases. Germline CDR1 SGHRS, CDR2 YFSETQ. After removal of 0 bases from V and 10 bases from J, the junction contained 8 bases not matched to a gene. This CDR3 contains 16 residues.

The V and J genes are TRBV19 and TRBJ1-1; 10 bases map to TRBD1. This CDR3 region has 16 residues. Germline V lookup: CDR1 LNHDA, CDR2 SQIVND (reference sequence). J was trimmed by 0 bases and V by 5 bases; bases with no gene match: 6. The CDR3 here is CASSPRTGGMNTEAFF. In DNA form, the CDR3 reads TGTGCCAGTAGTCCGCGGACAGGGGGGATGAACACTGAAGCTTTCTTT.

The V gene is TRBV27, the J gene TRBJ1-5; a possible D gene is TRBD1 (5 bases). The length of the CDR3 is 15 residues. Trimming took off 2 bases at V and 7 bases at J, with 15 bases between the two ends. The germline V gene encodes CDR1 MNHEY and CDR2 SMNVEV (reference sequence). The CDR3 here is CASSLGVSSGQPQHF. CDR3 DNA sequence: TGTGCCAGCAGTTTAGGGGTGTCATCAGGGCAGCCCCAGCATTTT.

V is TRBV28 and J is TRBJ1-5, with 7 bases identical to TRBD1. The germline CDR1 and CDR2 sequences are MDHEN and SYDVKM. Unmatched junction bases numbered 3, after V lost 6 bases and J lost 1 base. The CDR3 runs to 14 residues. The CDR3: CASSLGQSNQPQHF. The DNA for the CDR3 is TGTGCCAGCAGCCTGGGACAGAGCAATCAGCCCCAGCATTTT.

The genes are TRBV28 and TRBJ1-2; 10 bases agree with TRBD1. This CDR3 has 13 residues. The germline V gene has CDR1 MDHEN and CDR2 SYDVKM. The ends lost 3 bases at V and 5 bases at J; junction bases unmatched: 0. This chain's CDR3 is CASSLGQGYGYTF. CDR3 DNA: TGTGCCAGCAGTTTGGGACAGGGGTATGGCTACACCTTC.

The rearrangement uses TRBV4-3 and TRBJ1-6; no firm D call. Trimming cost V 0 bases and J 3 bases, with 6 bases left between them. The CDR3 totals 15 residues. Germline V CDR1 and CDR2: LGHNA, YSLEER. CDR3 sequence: CASSQESGYNSPLHF. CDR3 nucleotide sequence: TGCGCCAGCAGCCAAGAGTCAGGCTATAATTCACCCCTCCACTTT.

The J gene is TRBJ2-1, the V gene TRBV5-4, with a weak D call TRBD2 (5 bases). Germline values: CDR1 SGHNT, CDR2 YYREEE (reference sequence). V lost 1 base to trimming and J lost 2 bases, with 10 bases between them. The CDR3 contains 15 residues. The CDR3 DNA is TGTGCCAGCAGCTTGATCCGGGGAGCCTACAATGAGCAGTTCTTC. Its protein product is CASSLIRGAYNEQFF.

In DNA, the CDR3 is TGTGCCAGCAGCTCTCAGGGTTCCTACAATGAGCAGTTCTTC. It translates to CASSSQGSYNEQFF. This chain links TRBV27 with TRBJ2-1; possible D gene TRBD1, 5 bases. Looked up from germline, CDR1 is MNHEY and CDR2 is SMNVEV (reference sequence). The ends were cut back, 6 bases at V and 1 base at J, with 10 bases in the middle. CDR3 length: 14 amino acids.